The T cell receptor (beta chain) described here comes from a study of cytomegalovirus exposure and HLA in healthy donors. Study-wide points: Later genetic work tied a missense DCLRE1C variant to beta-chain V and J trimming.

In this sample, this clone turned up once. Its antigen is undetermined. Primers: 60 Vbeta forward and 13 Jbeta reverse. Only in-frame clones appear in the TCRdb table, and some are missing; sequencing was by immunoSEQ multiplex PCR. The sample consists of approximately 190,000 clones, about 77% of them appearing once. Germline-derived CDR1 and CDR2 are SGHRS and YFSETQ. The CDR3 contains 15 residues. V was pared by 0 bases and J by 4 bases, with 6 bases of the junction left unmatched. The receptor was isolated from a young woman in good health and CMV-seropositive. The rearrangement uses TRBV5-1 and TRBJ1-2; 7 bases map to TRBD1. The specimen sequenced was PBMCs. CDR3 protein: CASSLEQGGRYGYTF. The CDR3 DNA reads TGCGCCAGCAGCTTGGAGCAGGGGGGTCGCTATGGCTACACCTTC.